These 15 T cell receptor beta chains came from one sample sequenced in a study of radiotherapy plus CTLA-4 blockade in lung cancer. Method: immunoSEQ multiplex PCR; TCRdb's copy keeps in-frame clones and lacks some. The sample consists of 89,000 or so clones, about 81% of them appearing once. Here the sequenced sample was peripheral blood, taken from a patient treated with radiotherapy plus ipilimumab. The source of these receptors is a human donor with non-small cell lung cancer who had a partial response to radiotherapy plus ipilimumab.

The chain is built from TRBV6-1 and TRBJ2-7; 7 positions match TRBD1. The CDR3 has 14 amino acids. Germline V gene sequence: CDR1 MNHNS, CDR2 SASEGT. V was clipped by 7 bases and J by 4 bases; unmatched bases: 10. CDR3 DNA sequence: TGTGCCAGCAAGCTTGAAGGGGGCGATTACGAGCAGTACTTC. Amino acid sequence: CASKLEGGDYEQYF.

The rearrangement joins TRBV29-1 to TRBJ2-6; perhaps TRBD1 as D (5 bases). The germline V and J ends were trimmed by 7 bases and 0 bases, with 10 bases remaining between them. In germline, CDR1 is SQVTM, CDR2 ANQGSEA. This CDR3 is 14 amino acids long. The CDR3 coding sequence is TGCAGCGCAGGGCCCAGCTCTGGGGCCAACGTCCTGACTTTC. It is translated as CSAGPSSGANVLTF. The whole variable domain, filled in from reference TRBV29-1 and TRBJ2-6, reads SAVISQKPSRDICQRGTSLTIQCQVDSQVTMMFWYRQQPGQSLTLIATANQGSEATYESGFVIDKFPISRPNLTFSTLTVSNMSPEDSSIYLCSAGPSSGANVLTFGAGSRLTVL.

In DNA form, the CDR3 reads TGTGCCTGGGAAACAGGTCCCGGGGCCAACGTCCTGACTTTC. It is translated as CAWETGPGANVLTF. This chain uses TRBV30 with TRBJ2-6; D possibly corresponds to TRBD1 (5 bases). This CDR3 comprises 14 residues. The V gene's germline CDR1 is GTSNPN and CDR2 SVGIG (reference sequence). The V gene lost 5 bases and the J gene lost 4 bases, with 12 bases spanning the gap.

A few counts support this clone. V is TRBV6-6 and J is TRBJ1-5; the D gene is possibly TRBD1 (6 bases). This CDR3 spans 14 amino acids. Germline V gene lookup returns CDR1 MNHNY and CDR2 SVGAGI (reference sequence). V was cut by 6 bases and J by 0 bases, with 9 bases left in between. CDR3: CASRGGNSNQPQHF. The CDR3 DNA sequence: TGTGCCAGCAGAGGGGGAAATAGCAATCAGCCCCAGCATTTT.

V is TRBV5-1 and J is TRBJ2-7; 7 bases fit TRBD2. The CDR3 has 19 amino acids. The trim removed 3 bases at V and 7 bases at J, leaving 25 bases unmatched. Germline V gene lookup returns CDR1 SGHRS and CDR2 YFSETQ. The chain's CDR3 is CASSSSPGGRFRGPGEQYF. Written as DNA, the CDR3 is TGCGCCAGCAGCTCCTCCCCGGGCGGGAGATTTAGGGGCCCGGGAGAGCAGTACTTC.

V and J are TRBV9 and TRBJ1-5; no clear D. Germline CDR1 SGDLS, CDR2 YYNGEE. V was shortened by 3 bases and J by 0 bases, with 7 bases between the two germline ends. This CDR3 is built from 14 residues. The CDR3 DNA is TGTGCCAGCAGCGGAGGTAGTAGCAATCAGCCCCAGCATTTT. Its translation is CASSGGSSNQPQHF.

The chain carries TRBV7-3 and TRBJ2-1; 10 bases are a match to TRBD2. Germline lookup yields CDR1 SGHTA and CDR2 FQGTGA. CDR3 length: 15 amino acids. J gave up 3 bases and V 5 bases, and 4 bases lay outside the gene matches. For the CDR3, the DNA is TGTGCCAGCAGCGAACTAGCGGGGTTCTACAATGAGCAGTTCTTC. Its protein is CASSELAGFYNEQFF. Full variable domain (rest looked up from reference TRBV7-3 and TRBJ2-1): GAGVSQTPSNKVTEKGKYVELRCDPISGHTALYWYRQSLGQGPEFLIYFQGTGAADDSGLPNDRFFAVRPEGSVSTLKIQRTERGDSAVYLCASSELAGFYNEQFFGPGTRLTVL.

In this sample, this clone turned up once. The chain employs TRBV6-1 and TRBJ2-3, with TRBD2 identical over 15 bases. The CDR3 is 19 amino acids. Germline V gene data show CDR1 as MNHNS and CDR2 as SASEGT. V was pared by 2 bases and J by 6 bases, with 12 bases of the junction left unmatched. The DNA for the CDR3 is TGTGCCAGCAGTGAAAGGACTAGCGGGAGGGTAGGCCGGGGCGATACGCAGTATTTT. This translates into CASSERTSGRVGRGDTQYF.

V gene TRBV6-1 combines with J gene TRBJ1-1, with D perhaps matching TRBD1 (5 bases). This CDR3 has 13 residues. Trimming pared 7 bases from V and 1 base from J, leaving 10 bases between. Germline assignment: CDR1 MNHNS and CDR2 SASEGT. Here the CDR3 reads CASIGRGNTEAFF. The CDR3 nucleotides read TGTGCCAGCATTGGTAGGGGGAACACTGAAGCTTTCTTT.

The rearrangement links TRBV11-2 to TRBJ1-4; 9 positions match TRBD1. The CDR3 has 15 residues. Germline trimming cut 0 bases from V and 5 bases from J; bases unmatched to any gene: 1. Germline CDR1 is SGHAT and CDR2 is FQNNGV. CDR3 in amino acids: CASSLEGTGNEKLFF. CDR3 nucleotides: TGTGCCAGCAGCTTAGAAGGGACAGGGAATGAAAAACTGTTTTTT.

CDR3 nucleotide sequence: TGTGCCAGCAGCGCCTCGACAGGGGCCAATGAAAAACTGTTTTTT. Translating it yields CASSASTGANEKLFF. The chain carries TRBV5-4 and TRBJ1-4, with TRBD1 identical over 8 bases. V trimming: 4 bases; J trimming: 5 bases; junction bases outside the gene matches: 7. The CDR3 covers 15 residues. Germline V gene sequence: CDR1 SGHNT, CDR2 YYREEE (reference sequence).

CDR3 DNA: TGTGCCAGCAGTGTTCGACAGGCTATCAATCAGCCCCAGCATTTT. This codes for CASSVRQAINQPQHF. This rearrangement joins TRBV6-1 to TRBJ1-5; a weak D match, TRBD1 (6 bases). Trimming took off 4 bases at V and 3 bases at J, with 13 bases between the two ends. Germline V gene data show CDR1 as MNHNS and CDR2 as SASEGT. The CDR3 consists of 15 residues.

The chain joins TRBV7-9 to TRBJ1-4; 7 bases line up with TRBD1. Germline assignment: CDR1 SEHNR and CDR2 FQNEAQ (reference sequence). There are 15 residues in the CDR3. V lost 4 bases to trimming and J lost 1 base; unmatched junction nucleotides: 3. The CDR3 DNA reads TGTGCCAGCAGCTCTAACAGGGGAACTAATGAAAAACTGTTTTTT. Protein: CASSSNRGTNEKLFF.

The gene calls are TRBV7-9 and TRBJ2-2; 9 nucleotides agree with TRBD2. The CDR3 contains 16 residues. Germline V lookup: CDR1 SEHNR, CDR2 FQNEAQ (reference sequence). Trimming took 2 bases from V and 6 from J; bases not matched to a gene: 7. CDR3 sequence reads: CASSLYASGKAGELFF. The CDR3 DNA is TGTGCCAGCAGCTTATATGCTAGCGGGAAGGCCGGGGAGCTGTTTTTT. Combining the CDR3 with reference TRBV7-9 and TRBJ2-2 gives the whole variable domain DTGVSQNPRHKITKRGQNVTFRCDPISEHNRLYWYRQTLGQGPEFLTYFQNEAQLEKSRLLSDRFSAERPKGSFSTLEIQRTEQGDSAMYLCASSLYASGKAGELFFGEGSRLTVL.

This clone was found once. V is TRBV12-5 and J is TRBJ2-1, with 12 bases identical to TRBD2. Trimming took 6 bases from V and 4 from J; bases not matched to a gene: 10. The CDR3 runs to 17 residues. CDR1 and CDR2 from the germline V gene are LGHNT and FRNRAP. The CDR3 nucleotides are TGTGCTAGTGGCGTCAGTCGGGGGACTAGCGGGTACAATGAGCAGTTCTTC. This encodes CASGVSRGTSGYNEQFF.